This T cell receptor (beta chain) is from a study of blood T cell repertoires in COVID-19. Using immunoSEQ multiplex PCR, the repertoire was profiled, and TCRdb retains in-frame clones only, with some absent. The table lists around 460,000 clones, approximately 90% of them singletons. This CDR3 spans 15 amino acids. CDR1 and CDR2 from the germline V gene are SNHLY and FYNNEI. V shed 3 bases, J shed 6 bases, and the junction held 8 bases outside the gene matches. Sequencing used peripheral blood. The gene calls are TRBV2 and TRBJ1-5; 7 bases align to TRBD1. The receptor's source is a man aged 18 to 30 with COVID-19, enrolled during active disease. The CDR3 protein is CASSDRQGGGQPQHF. CDR3 bases: TGTGCCAGCAGTGACCGGCAGGGGGGAGGTCAGCCCCAGCATTTT.